Each of the 18 T cell receptor beta chains below was sequenced from the same sample in a study of low-dose radiotherapy and immunotherapy resistance in tumors. TRAV and TRBV primers primed cDNA for both TCRalpha and TCRbeta. TCRs were amplified for 15 to 20 PCR cycles with a constant-region primer and V-primer adapter. Via MiXCR, TCRdb re-called the reads, giving one row per CDR3 protein. The top ten hold 10% of the sample, which has about 44,000 distinct CDR3 sequences, around a quarter seen once. The time point denotes: after trial treatment. Documented treatment: LDRT plus nivolumab, ipilimumab, low-dose cyclophosphamide and aspirin (RACIN trial). Sequencing used PBMCs, obtained after low-dose radiotherapy plus immunotherapy. All receptors come from a male donor with prostate cancer.

Many counts were recorded for this clonotype. The V call is TRBV5-4, the J call TRBJ2-3, with D unclear. The germline CDR1 and CDR2 sequences are SGHNT and YYREEE (reference sequence). The CDR3 has 15 residues. Trimming removed 5 bases at V and 2 bases at J, with 15 bases between. The CDR3 loop is CASRDPELYTDTQYF. The DNA of the CDR3 is TGTGCCAGCAGGGATCCTGAGTTATACACAGATACGCAGTATTTT.

This clonotype was counted many times. The J gene is TRBJ2-7, the V gene TRBV3-1, with D tentatively TRBD1 or TRBD2 (6 bases each). Trimming cost V 4 bases and J 4 bases, with 17 bases left between them. The CDR3 length is 15 residues. Germline CDR1 reads LGHDT; CDR2 reads YNNKEL (reference sequence). CDR3 protein: CASSLRGGLIYEQYF. The CDR3, as DNA: TGTGCCAGCAGCCTAAGAGGGGGACTGATTTACGAGCAGTACTTC.

Turning to this clonotype: It differs at one base from a far larger clone, so likely a read error. The chain is built from TRBV12-3 or TRBV12-4 and TRBJ2-2; weak D call: TRBD1 (5 bases). The CDR3 contains 17 residues. The V gene lost 5 bases and the J gene lost 2 bases, with 18 bases spanning the gap. The CDR3 DNA sequence: TGTGCCAGCAGTCCCGAGACAGCTGTCCAAAACACCGGGGAGCTGTTTTTT. Translated: CASSPETAVQNTGELFF.

This clonotype was found many times. The chain joins TRBV25-1 to TRBJ2-1, with 7 bases matching TRBD2. V shed 4 bases and J 5 bases; nucleotides not matched to a gene: 5. CDR1 and CDR2 from the germline V gene are MGHDK and SYGVNS. The CDR3 is made up of 14 amino acids. The CDR3 reads CASSVASGNNEQFF. The CDR3 region has the DNA TGTGCCAGCAGTGTTGCTAGCGGCAACAATGAGCAGTTCTTC.

This clonotype was found many times. The rearrangement uses TRBV7-9 and TRBJ2-3; no clear D gene. Germline V gene data show CDR1 as SEHNR and CDR2 as FQNEAQ (reference sequence). The V end was cut by 1 base, the J end by 2 bases, with 10 bases between. The CDR3 totals 15 residues. The CDR3 is CASSLEKMPTDTQYF. The CDR3 bases are TGTGCCAGCAGCTTAGAGAAAATGCCCACAGATACGCAGTATTTT.

This clonotype came up many times. The J gene is TRBJ1-2, the V gene TRBV28; 7 positions match TRBD1. Germline lookup yields CDR1 MDHEN and CDR2 SYDVKM. V shed 5 bases and J 3 bases; nucleotides not matched to a gene: 6. The CDR3 consists of 14 residues. CDR3 in DNA: TGTGCCAGCAGTCCCCTCGACAGGGACTATGGCTACACCTTC. This sequence encodes CASSPLDRDYGYTF.

The chain couples TRBV20-1 to TRBJ1-6; no firm D call. Per the germline V gene, CDR1 is DFQATT and CDR2 is SNEGSKA (reference sequence). V lost 4 bases to trimming and J lost 9 bases, with 7 bases between them. The CDR3 consists of 11 residues. The CDR3 DNA reads TGCAGTGCTACGGGCTCTTCACCCCTCCACTTT. Translated, it gives CSATGSSPLHF.

Ten or more counts support this clonotype. The chain joins TRBV9 to TRBJ2-7; D possibly matches TRBD1 or TRBD2 (5 bases each). V gave up 0 bases and J gave up 3 bases, with 10 bases separating them. The V gene's germline CDR1 is SGDLS and CDR2 YYNGEE. The length of the CDR3 is 14 residues. CDR3 DNA sequence: TGTGCCAGCAGCGTAGAGGGACCAGACTACGAGCAGTACTTC. This encodes CASSVEGPDYEQYF. Complete variable domain (other parts from reference TRBV9 and TRBJ2-7): DSGVTQTPKHLITATGQRVTLRCSPRSGDLSVYWYQQSLDQGLQFLIQYYNGEERAKGNILERFSAQQFPDLHSELNLSSLELGDSALYFCASSVEGPDYEQYFGPGTRLTVT.

This clonotype has ten or more counts. One end of the junction does not line up with germline, which may come from a read error. The chain has TRBV5-6 and TRBJ2-1; maybe TRBD1 (6 bases). The CDR3 consists of 13 residues. Germline loops: CDR1 SGHDT, CDR2 YYEEEE. The CDR3 coding sequence is TGTGCCAGCAGCCCGGGTGGGGGCGTGGGCCGGGTCTTC. This sequence encodes CASSPGGGVGRVF.

This clonotype was picked up many times. The gene calls are TRBV5-5 and TRBJ1-1; D is ambiguous. The CDR3 runs 13 residues. Trimming pared 4 bases from V and 1 base from J, leaving 8 bases between. The germline V gene encodes CDR1 SGHKS and CDR2 YYEKEE (reference sequence). The CDR3 bases are TGTGCCAGCAGCGTTGAAGGGAACACTGAAGCTTTCTTT. It specifies CASSVEGNTEAFF.

This clonotype was seen repeatedly, ten times or more. V is TRBV27 and J is TRBJ1-1; TRBD1 is a possible D gene (5 bases). Trimming cost V 6 bases and J 4 bases, with 12 bases left between them. This CDR3 is built from 13 residues. Germline CDR1 MNHEY, CDR2 SMNVEV (reference sequence). CDR3 sequence: CASRGRWFTEAFF. Written as DNA, the CDR3 is TGTGCCAGCAGGGGGCGATGGTTCACTGAAGCTTTCTTT.

This clonotype was counted at least ten times. The chain uses TRBV30 and TRBJ2-2, with a possible D match to TRBD2 (6 bases). The CDR3 is made up of 14 amino acids. CDR1 GTSNPN and CDR2 SVGIG come from the germline V gene (reference sequence). Trimming cost V 5 bases and J 7 bases, with 17 bases left between them. The CDR3 protein is CAWFIGGPGGELFF. In DNA, the CDR3 is TGTGCCTGGTTTATCGGAGGGCCAGGCGGGGAGCTGTTTTTT.

This clonotype came up many times. J is TRBJ2-7 and V is TRBV5-1; D gene ambiguous. Germline values: CDR1 SGHRS, CDR2 YFSETQ. The CDR3 length is 14 residues. Trimming pared 4 bases from V and 0 bases from J, leaving 11 bases between. CDR3 sequence reads: CASSPTRASYEQYF. The CDR3 DNA reads TGCGCCAGCAGCCCTACTCGAGCCTCCTACGAGCAGTACTTC.

This clonotype has only a few counts. A far larger clone is only one base removed, so a read error is likely. The chain has TRBV27 and TRBJ2-1; TRBD2 matches at 10 bases. The CDR3 spans 15 residues. Germline V gene data show CDR1 as MNHEY and CDR2 as SMNVEV (reference sequence). CDR3 amino acids: CASSSPGLAFYEQIF. For the CDR3, the DNA is TGTGCCAGCAGTTCTCCGGGACTAGCGTTCTATGAGCAGATCTTC.

The table lists this clonotype with many counts. V gene TRBV20-1 combines with J gene TRBJ2-7, with TRBD1 matching 8 bases. V was pared by 1 base and J by 3 bases, with 8 bases of the junction left unmatched. CDR1 DFQATT and CDR2 SNEGSKA come from the germline V gene (reference sequence). The length of the CDR3 is 15 residues. CDR3: CSARGRQGSGYEQYF. The CDR3 DNA reads TGCAGTGCTAGAGGAAGACAGGGGTCGGGCTACGAGCAGTACTTC.

This clonotype showed up many times. This chain links TRBV7-2 with TRBJ2-5, with D perhaps TRBD2 (6 bases). Germline V lookup: CDR1 SGHTA, CDR2 FQGNSA. The CDR3 is 12 amino acids. V dropped 9 bases and J dropped 7 bases, with 15 bases sitting between them. The DNA for the CDR3 is TGTGCCAGTAAGAGCGGGTCGGGGACCCAGTACTTC. Its translation is CASKSGSGTQYF.

Remarks on this clonotype: The likely explanation is a read error, given a far larger clone one base away. The chain combines TRBV6-2 or TRBV6-3 with TRBJ2-1, with 8 positions matching TRBD2. Losses at the gene ends were 2 bases for V and 10 bases for J; bases not matched to a gene: 16. Germline V gives CDR1 MNHEY, CDR2 SVGEGT. The CDR3 contains 17 residues. This CDR3 reads CASSYPSVSGGAYEQFF. The CDR3, as DNA: TGTGCCAGCAGTTACCCTTCGGTGTCGGGGGGGGCCTACGAGCAGTTCTTC.

This rearrangement joins TRBV28 to TRBJ2-3; D gene unclear. The CDR3 spans 11 residues. V was cut by 7 bases and J by 1 base, with 3 bases left in between. Germline CDR1 and CDR2: MDHEN and SYDVKM. CDR3: CASKGTDTQYF. The CDR3, as DNA: TGTGCCAGCAAGGGCACAGATACGCAGTATTTT.